This TCR beta chain derives from a study of beta chain features in type 1 diabetes. Study information: All samples yielded roughly 110 million examined sorted cells.

By way of CD45RO/CCR7/CD25/CD127/CD95/CD27, the CD4+ regulatory, stem cell-like memory, central memory and naive cells were sorted. Expressed TCRB transcripts were sequenced because the isolated RNA had all been reverse transcribed beforehand. Repertoires were generated with immunoSEQ multiplex PCR, while TCRdb's copy carries only in-frame clones and drops some. The profile shows about 740,000 clones, 13% of them singletons. A few counts support this clone. Its specificity is unknown. V dropped 7 bases and J dropped 8 bases, with 15 bases sitting between them. Germline V gene sequence: CDR1 MDHEN, CDR2 SYDVKM. This CDR3 contains 13 residues. Broader study findings: PCR could preferentially amplify shorter templates, alike in patients and controls. The study left unresolved whether HLA type influences TCRB rearrangement. All four CD4+ subsets of Type 1 diabetes patients contained TCRB CDR3s that were moderately but significantly shorter.

The receptor was derived from a man aged 18 to 29 with type 1 diabetes. The chain is built from TRBV28 and TRBJ2-1, with D maybe TRBD2 (6 bases). The sequenced sample consisted of naive CD4+ T cells from blood. The CDR3 loop reads CASTPGREDEQFF. In DNA form, the CDR3 reads TGTGCCAGCACCCCAGGCAGGGAGGATGAGCAGTTCTTC.